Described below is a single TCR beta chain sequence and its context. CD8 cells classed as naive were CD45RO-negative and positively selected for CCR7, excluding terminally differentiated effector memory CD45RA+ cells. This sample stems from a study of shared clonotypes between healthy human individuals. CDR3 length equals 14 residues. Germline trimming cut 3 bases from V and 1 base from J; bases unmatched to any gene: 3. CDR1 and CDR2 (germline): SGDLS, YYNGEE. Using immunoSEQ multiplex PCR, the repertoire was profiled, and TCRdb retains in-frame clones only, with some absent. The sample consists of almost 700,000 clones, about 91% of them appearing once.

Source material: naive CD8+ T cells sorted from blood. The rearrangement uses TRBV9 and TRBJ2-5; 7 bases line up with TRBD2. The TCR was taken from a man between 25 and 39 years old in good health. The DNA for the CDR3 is TGTGCCAGCAGCGCGGGGACTACCCAAGAGACCCAGTACTTC. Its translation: CASSAGTTQETQYF. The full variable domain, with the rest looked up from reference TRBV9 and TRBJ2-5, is DSGVTQTPKHLITATGQRVTLRCSPRSGDLSVYWYQQSLDQGLQFLIQYYNGEERAKGNILERFSAQQFPDLHSELNLSSLELGDSALYFCASSAGTTQETQYFGPGTRLLVL.